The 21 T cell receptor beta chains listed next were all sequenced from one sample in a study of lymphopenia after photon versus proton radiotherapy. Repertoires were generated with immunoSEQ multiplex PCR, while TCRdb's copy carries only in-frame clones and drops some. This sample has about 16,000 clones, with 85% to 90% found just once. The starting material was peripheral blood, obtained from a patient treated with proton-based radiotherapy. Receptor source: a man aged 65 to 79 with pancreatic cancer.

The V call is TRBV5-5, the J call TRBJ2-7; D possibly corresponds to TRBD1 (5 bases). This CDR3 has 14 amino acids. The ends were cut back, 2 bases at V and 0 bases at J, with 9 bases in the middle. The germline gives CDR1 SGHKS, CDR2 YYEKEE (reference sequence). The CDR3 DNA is TGTGCCAGCAGCTTTAGGGGAAGCTCCTACGAGCAGTACTTC. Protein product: CASSFRGSSYEQYF.

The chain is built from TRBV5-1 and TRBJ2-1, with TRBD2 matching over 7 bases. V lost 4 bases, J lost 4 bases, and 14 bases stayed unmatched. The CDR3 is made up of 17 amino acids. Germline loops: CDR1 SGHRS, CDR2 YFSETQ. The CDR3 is CASSPGTLRELYNEQFF. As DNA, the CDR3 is TGCGCCAGCAGCCCGGGAACGTTGCGGGAGCTTTACAATGAGCAGTTCTTC.

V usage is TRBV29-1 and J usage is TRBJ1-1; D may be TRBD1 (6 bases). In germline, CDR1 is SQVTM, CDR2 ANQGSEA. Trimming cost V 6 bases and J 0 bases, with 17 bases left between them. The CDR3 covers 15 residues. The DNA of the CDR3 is TGCAGCGTCACACCTCAAGGACAGTTGAACACTGAAGCTTTCTTT. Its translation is CSVTPQGQLNTEAFF.

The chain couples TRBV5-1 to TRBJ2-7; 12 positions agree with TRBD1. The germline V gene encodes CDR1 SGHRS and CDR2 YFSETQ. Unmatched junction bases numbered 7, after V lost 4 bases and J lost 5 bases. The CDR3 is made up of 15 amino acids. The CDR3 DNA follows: TGCGCCAGCAGCGCGCCGGGACAGGGGGCTAACGAGCAGTACTTC. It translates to CASSAPGQGANEQYF.

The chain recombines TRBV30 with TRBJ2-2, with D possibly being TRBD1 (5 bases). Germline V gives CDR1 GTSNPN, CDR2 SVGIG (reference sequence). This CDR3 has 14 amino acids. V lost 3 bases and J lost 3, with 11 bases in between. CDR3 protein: CAWRPQAYTGELFF. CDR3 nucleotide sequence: TGTGCCTGGAGGCCACAGGCGTACACCGGGGAGCTGTTTTTT.

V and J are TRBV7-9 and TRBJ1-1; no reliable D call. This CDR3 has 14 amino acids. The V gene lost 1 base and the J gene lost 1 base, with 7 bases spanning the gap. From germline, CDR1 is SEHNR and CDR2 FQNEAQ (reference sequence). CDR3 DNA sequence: TGTGCCAGCAGCTTAGTGGCCACGAACACTGAAGCTTTCTTT. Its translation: CASSLVATNTEAFF.

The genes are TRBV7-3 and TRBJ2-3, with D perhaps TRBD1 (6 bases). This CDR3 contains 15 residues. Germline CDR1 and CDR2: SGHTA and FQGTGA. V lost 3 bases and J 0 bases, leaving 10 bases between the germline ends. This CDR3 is CASSLERGSTDTQYF. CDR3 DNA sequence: TGTGCCAGCAGCTTGGAAAGGGGGAGCACAGATACGCAGTATTTT.

CDR3 sequence (DNA): TGCGCCAGCAGCTTGGCGCAGGTGCAGGGCACTGAAGCTTTCTTT. This encodes CASSLAQVQGTEAFF. This chain joins TRBV5-1 and TRBJ1-1, with D maybe TRBD1 (5 bases). This CDR3 has 15 residues. The V and J ends lost 0 bases and 4 bases respectively, with 13 bases between them. CDR1 and CDR2 (germline): SGHRS, YFSETQ.

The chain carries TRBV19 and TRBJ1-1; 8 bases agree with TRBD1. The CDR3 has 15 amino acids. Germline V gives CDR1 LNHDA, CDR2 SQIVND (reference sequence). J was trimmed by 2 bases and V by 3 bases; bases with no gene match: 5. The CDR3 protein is CASSIGTGYNTEAFF. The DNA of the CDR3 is TGTGCCAGTAGTATCGGGACAGGATATAACACTGAAGCTTTCTTT.

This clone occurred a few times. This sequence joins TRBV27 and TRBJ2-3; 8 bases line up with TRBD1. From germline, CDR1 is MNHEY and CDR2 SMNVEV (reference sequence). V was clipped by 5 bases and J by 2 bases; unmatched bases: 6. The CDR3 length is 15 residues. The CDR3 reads CASSATRGLTDTQYF. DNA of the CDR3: TGTGCCAGCAGTGCCACCAGGGGGCTCACAGATACGCAGTATTTT.

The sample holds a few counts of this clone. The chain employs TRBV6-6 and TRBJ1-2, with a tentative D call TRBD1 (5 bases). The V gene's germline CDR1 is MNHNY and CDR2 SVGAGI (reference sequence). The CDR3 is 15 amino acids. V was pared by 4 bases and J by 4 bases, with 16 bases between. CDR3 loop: CASSLQTGTVYGYTF. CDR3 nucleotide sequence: TGTGCCAGCAGTTTGCAAACCGGGACGGTCTATGGCTACACCTTC.

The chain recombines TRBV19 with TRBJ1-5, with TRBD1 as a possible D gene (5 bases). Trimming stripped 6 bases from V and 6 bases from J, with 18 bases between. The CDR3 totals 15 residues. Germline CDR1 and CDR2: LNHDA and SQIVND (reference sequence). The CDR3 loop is CASRVTGTRFQPQHF. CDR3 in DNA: TGTGCCAGTAGAGTAACCGGGACCCGTTTTCAGCCCCAGCATTTT.

Here the CDR3 reads CASSPQGDRELFF. The CDR3 DNA reads as TGTGCCAGTAGTCCCCAGGGAGACCGGGAGCTGTTTTTT. The chain is built from TRBV19 and TRBJ2-2, with D perhaps TRBD1 or TRBD2 (5 bases each). The V gene lost 5 bases and the J gene lost 9 bases, with 13 bases spanning the gap. Germline CDR1 LNHDA, CDR2 SQIVND (reference sequence). This CDR3 is built from 13 residues.

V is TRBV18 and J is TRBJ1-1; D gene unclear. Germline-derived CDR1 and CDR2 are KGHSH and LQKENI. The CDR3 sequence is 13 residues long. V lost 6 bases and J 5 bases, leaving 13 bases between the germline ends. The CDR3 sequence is CASSRGDGTEAFF. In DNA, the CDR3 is TGTGCCAGCTCCCGCGGGGATGGGACTGAAGCTTTCTTT.

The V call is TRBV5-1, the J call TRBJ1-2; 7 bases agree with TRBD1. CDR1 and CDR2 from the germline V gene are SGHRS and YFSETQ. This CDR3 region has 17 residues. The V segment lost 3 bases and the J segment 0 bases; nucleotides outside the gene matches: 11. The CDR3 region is CASSSVTGTASNYGYTF. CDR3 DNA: TGCGCCAGCAGCTCAGTGACCGGGACAGCTTCTAACTATGGCTACACCTTC.

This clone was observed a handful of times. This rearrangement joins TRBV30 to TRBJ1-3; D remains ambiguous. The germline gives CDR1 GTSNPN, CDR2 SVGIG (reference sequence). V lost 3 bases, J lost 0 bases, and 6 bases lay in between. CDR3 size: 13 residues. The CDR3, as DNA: TGTGCCTGGAGGGTTTTCTCTGGAAACACCATATATTTT. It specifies CAWRVFSGNTIYF.

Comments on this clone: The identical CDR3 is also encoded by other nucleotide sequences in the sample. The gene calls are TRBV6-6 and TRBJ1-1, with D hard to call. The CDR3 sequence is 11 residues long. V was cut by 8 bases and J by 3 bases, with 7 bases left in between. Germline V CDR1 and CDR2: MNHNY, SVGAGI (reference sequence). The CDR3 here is CASSRDTEAFF. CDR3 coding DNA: TGTGCCAGCTCTAGGGACACTGAAGCTTTCTTT.

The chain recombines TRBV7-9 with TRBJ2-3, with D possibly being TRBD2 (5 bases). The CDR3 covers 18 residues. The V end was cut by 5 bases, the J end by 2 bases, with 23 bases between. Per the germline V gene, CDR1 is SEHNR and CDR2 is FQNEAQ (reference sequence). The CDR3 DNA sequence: TGTGCCAGCAGCCTAGATTCCGTAGCGTCATCCAACACAGATACGCAGTATTTT. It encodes CASSLDSVASSNTDTQYF.

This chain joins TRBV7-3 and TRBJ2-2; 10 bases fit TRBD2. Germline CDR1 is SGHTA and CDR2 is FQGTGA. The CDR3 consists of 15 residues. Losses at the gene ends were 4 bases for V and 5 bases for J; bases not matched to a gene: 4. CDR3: CASSSLAGETGELFF. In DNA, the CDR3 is TGTGCCAGCAGCTCGCTAGCGGGGGAGACCGGGGAGCTGTTTTTT.

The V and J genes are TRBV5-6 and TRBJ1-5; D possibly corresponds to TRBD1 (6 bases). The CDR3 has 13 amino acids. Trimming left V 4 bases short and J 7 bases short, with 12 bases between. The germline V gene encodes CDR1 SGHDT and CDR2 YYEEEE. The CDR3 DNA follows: TGTGCCAGCAGCGTCCAGGGGCTGCAGCCCCAGCATTTT. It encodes CASSVQGLQPQHF.

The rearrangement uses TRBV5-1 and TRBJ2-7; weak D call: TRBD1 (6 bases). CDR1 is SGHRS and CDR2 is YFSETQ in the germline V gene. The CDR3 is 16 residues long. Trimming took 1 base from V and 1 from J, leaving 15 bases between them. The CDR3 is CASSLNRAAFSYEQYF. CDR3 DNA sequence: TGCGCCAGCAGCTTGAACAGGGCGGCATTTTCCTACGAGCAGTACTTC.